This T cell receptor beta chain came from a study of T cell clonotyping in hematopoietic cell transplantation. Overall study context: Cytoreduction preceded collection of pretransplant recipient samples. Overall study results and limits: Few recipient clonotypes overlapped donors; over 95% were de novo at given depth.

Details on this clone: What it binds is not known.

Sample time point: recipient sample about 28 days before transplant, after cytoreduction. The assay was immunoSEQ multiplex PCR, and TCRdb's table has in-frame clones only and misses some. The sample includes about 29,000 clones, over 60% seen only once; the top ten take 6.8%. Germline assignment: CDR1 SGHRS and CDR2 YFSETQ. Trimming pared 4 bases from V and 0 bases from J, leaving 16 bases between. There are 16 residues in the CDR3. The V and J genes are TRBV5-1 and TRBJ1-2; unclear D gene. The clonotype comes from a young woman with chronic myeloid leukemia. Some clones in this sample may be carry-over from other donors' samples. The sample in question was peripheral blood mononuclear cells, obtained before stem cell transplant. CDR3 in DNA: TGCGCCAGCAGCAACAAGGGCACGTTTTCTAACTATGGCTACACCTTC. It translates to CASSNKGTFSNYGYTF. Filled out from reference TRBV5-1 and TRBJ1-2, the complete variable domain reads KAGVTQTPRYLIKTRGQQVTLSCSPISGHRSVSWYQQTPGQGLQFLFEYFSETQRNKGNFPGRFSGRQFSNSRSEMNVSTLELGDSALYLCASSNKGTFSNYGYTFGSGTRLTVV.